This T cell receptor beta chain was sequenced in a study of T cell changes during pregnancy in multiple sclerosis. The CDR3 is 14 amino acids. CDR1 and CDR2 (germline): SGHKS, YYEKEE (reference sequence). V was cut by 4 bases and J by 5 bases, with 12 bases left in between. This clone was counted a single time. The method was immunoSEQ multiplex PCR; TCRdb's version includes in-frame clones alone and lacks a portion of them. The repertoire consists of approximately 57,000 clones, with approximately 90% occurring once and the leading ten covering roughly 3.5%. The TCR was taken from a female donor in good health, enrolled as a control in a pregnancy study. Sample: peripheral blood, taken after pregnancy. V gene TRBV5-5 combines with J gene TRBJ1-4; D is uncertain. The CDR3 DNA sequence: TGTGCCAGCAGCCCCTCCCCAGGAAATGAAAAACTGTTTTTT. This encodes CASSPSPGNEKLFF.